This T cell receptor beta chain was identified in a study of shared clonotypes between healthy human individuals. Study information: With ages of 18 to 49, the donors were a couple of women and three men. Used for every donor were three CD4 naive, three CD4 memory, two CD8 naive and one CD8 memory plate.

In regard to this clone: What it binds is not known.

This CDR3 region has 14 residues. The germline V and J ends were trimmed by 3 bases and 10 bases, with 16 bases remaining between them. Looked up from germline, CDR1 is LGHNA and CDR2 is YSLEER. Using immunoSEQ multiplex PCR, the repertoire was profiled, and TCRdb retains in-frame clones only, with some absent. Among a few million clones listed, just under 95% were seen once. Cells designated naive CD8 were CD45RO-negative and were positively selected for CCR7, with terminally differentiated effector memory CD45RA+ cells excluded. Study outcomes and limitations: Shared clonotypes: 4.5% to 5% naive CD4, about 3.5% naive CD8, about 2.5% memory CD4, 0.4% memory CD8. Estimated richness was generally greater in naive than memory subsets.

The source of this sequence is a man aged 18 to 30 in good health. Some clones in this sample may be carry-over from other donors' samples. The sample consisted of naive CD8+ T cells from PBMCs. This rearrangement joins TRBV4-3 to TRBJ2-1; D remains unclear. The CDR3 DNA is TGCGCCAGCAGCCATGGGGTCTCAGCAACGGAGCAGTTCTTC. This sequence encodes CASSHGVSATEQFF.